This T cell receptor beta chain was observed in a study of read filtering for tumor transcriptome and immune sequencing. Study-level background: Patients were 17 male and some 15 female, mean age roughly 70 years, range about 40 to 85. Whole-transcriptome libraries were prepared after DNase treatment.

The study, taken as a whole, reports: Correlation between methods rose after single-read clonotypes were removed.

V gave up 0 bases and J gave up 8 bases; unmatched junction bases: 9. Germline CDR1 reads SGHKS; CDR2 reads YYEKEE (reference sequence). CDR3 size: 17 residues. The sample holds many counts of this clonotype. Its antigen is undetermined. This library used roughly 400 ng RNA and molecular barcoded adaptors spanning alpha/delta and beta/gamma chains. TCRdb independently ran MiXCR on the reads; one entry per CDR3 protein. This repertoire shows around 44,000 distinct CDR3 sequences, 13% found once; its top ten account for approximately 30%. The chain recombines TRBV5-5 with TRBJ2-1; TRBD2 matches 12 bases. The sequence derives from a donor at least 40 years old with multiple myeloma. Sequenced material: a population of CD138-negative cells sorted from bone marrow. The CDR3 loop reads CASSLDGGLAGFDEQFF. In nucleotides, the CDR3 is TGTGCCAGCAGCTTGGACGGTGGACTAGCGGGATTCGATGAGCAGTTCTTC. The full variable domain, rest sourced from reference TRBV5-5 and TRBJ2-1, is DAGVTQSPTHLIKTRGQQVTLRCSPISGHKSVSWYQQVLGQGPQFIFQYYEKEERGRGNFPDRFSARQFPNYSSELNVNALLLGDSALYLCASSLDGGLAGFDEQFFGPGTRLTVL.